This T cell receptor beta chain was sequenced during a study of metastatic and nonmetastatic thyroid tumors. As for the study in general: Comparative analysis of repertoires was undertaken across blood and tumor or nodule tissue obtained from malignant and benign thyroid patients. Findings and limits, study-wide: Within blood and tumor, benign nodules reportedly had significantly lower TCR beta diversity than malignant thyroid tumors did.

The CDR3 loop spans 12 amino acids. CDR1 is SGHAT, CDR2 FQNNGV, per germline. Trimming stripped 8 bases from V and 11 bases from J, with 18 bases between. Only a few counts were recorded for this clone. Antigen: not known. Every patient underwent thyroid surgery untreated. Source study methods: Clinicopathological groups of papillary thyroid cancer showed CDR3 differences that were used to build a distant-metastasis classifier. MiXCR was used by TCRdb to re-call the PCR reads. The V and J calls were determined by TCRdb, not by the authors. Of some 4,100 clones detected, roughly a third appear once; the ten largest clones hold 25% to 30%.

The sequenced material came from adjacent normal tissue. The sequence was obtained from a male donor with papillary thyroid cancer or a benign thyroid nodule (not recorded which). Some clones in this sample may be carry-over from other donors' samples. The gene calls are TRBV11-2 and TRBJ1-1, with D perhaps matching TRBD1 (5 bases). The chain's CDR3 is CASVGEGTDAFF. The CDR3, as DNA: TGTGCCAGCGTAGGGGAGGGCACGGACGCTTTCTTT.